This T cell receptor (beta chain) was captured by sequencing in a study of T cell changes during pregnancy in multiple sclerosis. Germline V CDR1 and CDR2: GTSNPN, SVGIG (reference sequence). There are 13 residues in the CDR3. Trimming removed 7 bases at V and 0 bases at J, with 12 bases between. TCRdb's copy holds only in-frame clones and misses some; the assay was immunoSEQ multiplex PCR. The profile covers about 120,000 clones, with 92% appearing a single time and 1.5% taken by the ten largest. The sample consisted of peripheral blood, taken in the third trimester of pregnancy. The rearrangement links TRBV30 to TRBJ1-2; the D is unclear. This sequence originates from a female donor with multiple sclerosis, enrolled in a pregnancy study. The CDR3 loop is CAFSPVANYGYTF. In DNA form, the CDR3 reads TGTGCCTTTTCCCCGGTGGCTAACTATGGCTACACCTTC. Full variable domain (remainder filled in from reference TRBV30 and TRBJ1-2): SQTIHQWPATLVQPVGSPLSLECTVEGTSNPNLYWYRQAAGRGLQLLFYSVGIGQISSEVPQNLSASRPQDRQFILSSKKLLLSDSGFYLCAFSPVANYGYTFGSGTRLTVV.